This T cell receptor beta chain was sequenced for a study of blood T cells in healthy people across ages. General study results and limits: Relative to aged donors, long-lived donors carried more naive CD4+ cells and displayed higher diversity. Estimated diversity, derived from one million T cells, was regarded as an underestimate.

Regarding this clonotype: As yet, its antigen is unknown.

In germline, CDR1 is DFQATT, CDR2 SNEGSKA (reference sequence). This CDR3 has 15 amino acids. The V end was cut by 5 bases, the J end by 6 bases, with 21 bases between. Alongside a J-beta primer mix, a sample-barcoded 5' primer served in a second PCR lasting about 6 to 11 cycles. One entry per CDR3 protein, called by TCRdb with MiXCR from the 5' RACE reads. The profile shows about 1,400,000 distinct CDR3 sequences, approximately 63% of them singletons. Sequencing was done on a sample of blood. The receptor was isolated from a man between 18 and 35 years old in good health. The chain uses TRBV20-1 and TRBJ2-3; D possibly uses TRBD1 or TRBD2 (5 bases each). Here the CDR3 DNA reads TGCAGTGCTGGGGACGGCCTTCTCTTAGGGGATACGCAGTATTTT. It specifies CSAGDGLLLGDTQYF.